This T cell receptor beta chain was recorded in a study of T cells in Graves' hyperthyroidism and ophthalmopathy. Regarding the study as a whole: Onset of ophthalmopathy came a median approximately 6.9 months after the model predicted it.

The source material, RNA transcripts, was used to amplify TCR beta CDR3 regions. Using the HTBI primer set, a first-round RT-PCR was run on the TCR CDR3. TCRdb reanalysed the multiplex PCR reads using MiXCR and keeps one entry per CDR3 protein. The sample lists some 570,000 distinct CDR3 sequences, 12% to 15% occurring once. With regard to this clonotype: The antigen is undetermined.

From around 11 ml of fresh peripheral blood, PBMCs were isolated. Per the germline V gene, CDR1 is LNHDA and CDR2 is SQIVND (reference sequence). Trimming cost V 5 bases and J 10 bases; bases outside gene matches: 8. CDR3 length: 15 amino acids. The rearrangement joins TRBV19 to TRBJ2-1; 13 bases are a match to TRBD2. Sequenced input: blood. This TCR came from a woman between 18 and 30 years old with Graves' ophthalmopathy. The CDR3 DNA follows: TGTGCCAGTAGTCTAAACCCGGGACTAGCGGGAGAGCAGTTCTTC. Its protein product is CASSLNPGLAGEQFF.